This T cell receptor (beta chain) was recovered during a study of chemoradiotherapy in HPV16-positive cancers. Study overall: Functional T-cell assays on a couple of HPV16-positive patients' cells defined candidate HPV-specific clones and common TCR motifs. Study-wide points: The functional HPV-specific definition rests on just a couple of HPV16-positive patients. Better recurrence-free survival went with HPV-responsive T-cell expansion in HPV16-positive patients.

V was clipped by 5 bases and J by 5 bases; unmatched bases: 8. There are 14 residues in the CDR3. In germline, CDR1 is WNHNN, CDR2 SYGVQD (reference sequence). Produced via immunoSEQ multiplex PCR; TCRdb's table is partial and in-frame only. The data show about 15,000 clones, about four fifths seen once. This clone came up a few times. Its specificity is not known. Over chemoradiotherapy, repertoires were sampled more than once. The receptor's source is a human donor with HPV-associated anogenital cancer. The material was obtained from a patient who underwent chemoradiotherapy. The rearrangement joins TRBV10-1 to TRBJ2-7, with 8 bases that match TRBD1. The CDR3 region is CASSPLDRDHEQYF. CDR3 sequence (DNA): TGCGCCAGCAGTCCATTGGACAGGGACCACGAGCAGTACTTC.